These 21 T cell receptor beta chains came from one sample sequenced in a study of blood T cell repertoires in COVID-19. The data were produced by immunoSEQ multiplex PCR, yet TCRdb's version contains in-frame clones alone and is incomplete. The sample records approximately 160,000 clones, just under 85% being singletons. Sequenced input: peripheral blood. The receptors were gathered from a man in his forties or fifties who had recovered from COVID-19.

This clone has only a few counts. The genes are TRBV11-2 and TRBJ2-7; 8 nucleotides align to TRBD2. This CDR3 region has 13 residues. V was pared by 4 bases and J by 7 bases, with 6 bases of the junction left unmatched. Per germline, CDR1 SGHAT and CDR2 FQNNGV. CDR3 bases: TGTGCCAGCAGCTGGAAGCCGGGGGGGGAGCAGTACTTC. Amino acid sequence: CASSWKPGGEQYF. Drawing the rest from reference TRBV11-2 and TRBJ2-7, the complete variable domain is EAGVAQSPRYKIIEKRQSVAFWCNPISGHATLYWYQQILGQGPKLLIQFQNNGVVDDSQLPKDRFSAERLKGVDSTLKIQPAKLEDSAVYLCASSWKPGGEQYFGPGTRLTVT.

V gene TRBV7-9 combines with J gene TRBJ2-1, with 11 bases matching TRBD2. Trimming removed 4 bases from V and 10 bases from J; junction bases left unmatched: 15. CDR1 is SEHNR and CDR2 is FQNEAQ in the germline V gene (reference sequence). The length of the CDR3 is 17 residues. CDR3 DNA: TGTGCCAGCAGCTGGTCGGGGCTAGCGGGAGGTGTGCGCGAGCAGTTCTTC. Encoded protein: CASSWSGLAGGVREQFF.

The chain couples TRBV25-1 to TRBJ2-7, with a possible D match to TRBD2 (6 bases). Trimming shortened V by 3 bases and J by 7 bases, and 13 bases separated the two germline ends. The CDR3 has 13 amino acids. CDR1 and CDR2 (germline): MGHDK, SYGVNS. DNA for the CDR3: TGTGCCAGCAGTGAGGGACTGTTAAGGGAGCAGTACTTC. This encodes CASSEGLLREQYF.

The gene calls are TRBV5-1 and TRBJ2-6, with TRBD1 identical over 8 bases. Losses at the gene ends were 6 bases for V and 0 bases for J; bases not matched to a gene: 11. The CDR3 sequence is 18 residues long. Germline lookup yields CDR1 SGHRS and CDR2 YFSETQ. The CDR3 coding sequence is TGCGCCAGCATGCAGCCGGGACAGGCGGTCTCTGGGGCCAACGTCCTGACTTTC. Its translation is CASMQPGQAVSGANVLTF.

The genes are TRBV5-1 and TRBJ1-4; D remains unclear. Germline lookup yields CDR1 SGHRS and CDR2 YFSETQ. With 6 bases removed from V and 3 bases from J, the gap between germline ends came to 12 bases. The CDR3 loop spans 14 amino acids. The CDR3 nucleotides are TGCGCCAGCACCGCGGGTGGGGCTAATGAAAAACTGTTTTTT. Translation gives CASTAGGANEKLFF. The whole variable domain, remainder taken from reference TRBV5-1 and TRBJ1-4, is KAGVTQTPRYLIKTRGQQVTLSCSPISGHRSVSWYQQTPGQGLQFLFEYFSETQRNKGNFPGRFSGRQFSNSRSEMNVSTLELGDSALYLCASTAGGANEKLFFGSGTQLSVL.

The J gene is TRBJ2-2, the V gene TRBV18; TRBD1 matches at 8 bases. The germline V gene has CDR1 KGHSH and CDR2 LQKENI. The ends lost 4 bases at V and 0 bases at J; junction bases unmatched: 7. The CDR3 is 17 residues long. The CDR3 spells CASSRTGRNANTGELFF. The CDR3 DNA is TGTGCCAGCTCACGGACAGGGCGAAACGCGAACACCGGGGAGCTGTTTTTT.

This clone was picked up a small number of times. The chain links TRBV28 to TRBJ2-7; D gene uncertain. The CDR3 runs to 12 residues. Germline CDR1 is MDHEN and CDR2 is SYDVKM. Between the trimmed V and J ends, which lost 3 bases and 6 bases, there was a span of 9 bases. The CDR3 DNA sequence: TGTGCCAGCAGTTTCAGTTGGCCCGAGCAGTACTTC. Translating gives CASSFSWPEQYF.

The chain uses TRBV7-9 and TRBJ2-3; D gene unclear. From germline, CDR1 is SEHNR and CDR2 FQNEAQ (reference sequence). The CDR3 loop spans 16 amino acids. Trimming removed 2 bases from V and 3 bases from J, with 15 bases in between. The DNA of the CDR3 is TGTGCCAGCAGCTTACAATCGACCCGAGGAACAGATACGCAGTATTTT. Amino acid sequence: CASSLQSTRGTDTQYF.

This clone was picked up one time. V and J are TRBV28 and TRBJ2-5; D gene ambiguous. The CDR3 extends over 12 amino acids. Germline CDR1 and CDR2: MDHEN and SYDVKM. Trimming took 8 bases from V and 5 from J, leaving 12 bases between them. CDR3 DNA: TGTGCCAGCTTCCGAGTGCGGGAGACCCAGTACTTC. Residues: CASFRVRETQYF.

The J gene is TRBJ2-7, the V gene TRBV7-9; 7 nucleotides align to TRBD1. Losses at the gene ends were 1 base for V and 2 bases for J; bases not matched to a gene: 5. Germline CDR1 reads SEHNR; CDR2 reads FQNEAQ (reference sequence). The CDR3 has 15 amino acids. DNA of the CDR3: TGTGCCAGCAGCTTAGAAGGGCAGGGGGCCTACGAGCAGTACTTC. Its protein is CASSLEGQGAYEQYF. Full variable domain (missing parts from reference TRBV7-9 and TRBJ2-7): DTGVSQNPRHKITKRGQNVTFRCDPISEHNRLYWYRQTLGQGPEFLTYFQNEAQLEKSRLLSDRFSAERPKGSFSTLEIQRTEQGDSAMYLCASSLEGQGAYEQYFGPGTRLTVT.

CDR3 in amino acids: CASSRTGGSYNEQFF. The CDR3 DNA is TGTGCCAGCAGCCGGACAGGGGGCTCCTACAATGAGCAGTTCTTC. V is TRBV2 and J is TRBJ2-1; 10 bases fit TRBD1. CDR1 SNHLY and CDR2 FYNNEI come from the germline V gene. Trimming took 6 bases from V and 0 from J; bases not matched to a gene: 2. This CDR3 region has 15 residues.

In nucleotides, the CDR3 is TGTGCCAGCAGCCCCAGCGGGGGGGCCGGGTACGAGCAGTACTTC. It is translated as CASSPSGGAGYEQYF. The V and J genes are TRBV9 and TRBJ2-7, with TRBD2 identical over 10 bases. Trimming at V came to 4 bases and at J to 4 bases, leaving 8 bases not matched to a gene. This CDR3 has 15 residues. Germline loops: CDR1 SGDLS, CDR2 YYNGEE. The complete variable domain, with remaining parts taken from reference TRBV9 and TRBJ2-7, reads DSGVTQTPKHLITATGQRVTLRCSPRSGDLSVYWYQQSLDQGLQFLIQYYNGEERAKGNILERFSAQQFPDLHSELNLSSLELGDSALYFCASSPSGGAGYEQYFGPGTRLTVT.

The chain uses TRBV30 and TRBJ1-1, with 9 bases lining up with TRBD1. V lost 3 bases, J lost 5 bases, and 4 bases stayed unmatched. The CDR3 runs to 13 residues. From germline, CDR1 is GTSNPN and CDR2 SVGIG (reference sequence). CDR3 protein: CAWRTGGATEAFF. CDR3 nucleotide sequence: TGTGCCTGGAGAACAGGGGGCGCGACTGAAGCTTTCTTT.

The V call is TRBV24-1, the J call TRBJ1-1, with D hard to call. The CDR3 is 11 amino acids. With 5 bases removed from V and 5 bases from J, the gap between germline ends came to 5 bases. Germline V CDR1 and CDR2: KGHDR, SFDVKD. CDR3 bases: TGTGCCACCAGTGTCGGGACTGAAGCTTTCTTT. Translation gives CATSVGTEAFF.

The chain couples TRBV7-9 to TRBJ2-2; weak D call: TRBD1 (5 bases). The CDR3 covers 13 residues. Trimming removed 3 bases from V and 7 bases from J, with 9 bases in between. CDR1 and CDR2 (germline): SEHNR, FQNEAQ (reference sequence). This chain's CDR3 is CASSFSGHGELFF. CDR3 DNA: TGTGCCAGCAGCTTTTCAGGGCACGGGGAGCTGTTTTTT.

This rearrangement joins TRBV6-4 to TRBJ1-2, with D perhaps TRBD1 (6 bases). This CDR3 contains 14 residues. The germline V gene has CDR1 MRHNA and CDR2 SNTAGT. With 6 bases removed from V and 0 bases from J, the gap between germline ends came to 11 bases. CDR3 residues: CASSTGPANYGYTF. The CDR3 DNA reads as TGTGCCAGCAGCACAGGGCCGGCTAACTATGGCTACACCTTC.

In the case of this clone: Different DNA sequences within this sample yield the same CDR3. The J gene is TRBJ1-1, the V gene TRBV12-3 or TRBV12-4; D is perhaps TRBD1 (5 bases). This CDR3 is 13 amino acids long. V was clipped by 3 bases and J by 4 bases, with 9 bases between them. CDR3 sequence (DNA): TGTGCCAGCAGTTTGGCAGGGCCCACTGAAGCTTTCTTT. Amino acid sequence: CASSLAGPTEAFF.

The chain uses TRBV6-1 and TRBJ2-2; maybe TRBD2 (5 bases). The germline V and J ends were trimmed by 3 bases and 0 bases, with 8 bases remaining between them. Germline CDR1 MNHNS, CDR2 SASEGT. CDR3 size: 15 residues. The CDR3 loop reads CASSDPGTNTGELFF. The DNA of the CDR3 is TGTGCCAGCAGTGATCCGGGGACGAACACCGGGGAGCTGTTTTTT.

The genes are TRBV30 and TRBJ1-3; 7 bases agree with TRBD1. CDR1 is GTSNPN, CDR2 SVGIG, per germline (reference sequence). The CDR3 has 14 amino acids. Losses at the gene ends were 1 base for V and 2 bases for J; bases not matched to a gene: 2. The CDR3: CAWSEGATGNTIYF. CDR3 sequence (DNA): TGTGCCTGGAGTGAGGGGGCGACTGGAAACACCATATATTTT.

This clone was counted a single time. CDR3 coding DNA: TGTGCCAGCAGACCGGGACAGGGTAACTACAATGAGCAGTTCTTC. This gives the protein CASRPGQGNYNEQFF. The chain joins TRBV6-5 to TRBJ2-1; 9 nucleotides align to TRBD1. The CDR3 is 15 amino acids. The J segment lost 3 bases and the V segment lost 6 bases, leaving 6 bases of the junction unmatched. Looked up from germline, CDR1 is MNHEY and CDR2 is SVGAGI.

V gene TRBV5-4 combines with J gene TRBJ2-5; 7 bases map to TRBD1. CDR1 and CDR2 (germline): SGHNT, YYREEE (reference sequence). CDR3 length equals 14 residues. J was trimmed by 5 bases and V by 4 bases; bases with no gene match: 8. The CDR3 loop is CASSERQGLETQYF. The DNA for the CDR3 is TGTGCCAGCAGCGAAAGACAGGGTCTCGAGACCCAGTACTTC.